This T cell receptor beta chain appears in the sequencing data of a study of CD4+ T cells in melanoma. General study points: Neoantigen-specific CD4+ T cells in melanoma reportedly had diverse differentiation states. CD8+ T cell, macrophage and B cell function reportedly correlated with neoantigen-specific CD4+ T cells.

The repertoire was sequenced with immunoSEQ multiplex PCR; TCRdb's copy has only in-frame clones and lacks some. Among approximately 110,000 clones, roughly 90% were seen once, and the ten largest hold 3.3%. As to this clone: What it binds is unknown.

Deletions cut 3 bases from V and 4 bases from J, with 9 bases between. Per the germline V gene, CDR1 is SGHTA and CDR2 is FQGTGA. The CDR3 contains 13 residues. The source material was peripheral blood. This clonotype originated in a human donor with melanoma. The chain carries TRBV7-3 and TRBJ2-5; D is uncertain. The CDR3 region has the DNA TGTGCCAGCAGCTTCAATTGGGGAGAGACCCAGTACTTC. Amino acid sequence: CASSFNWGETQYF.